This TCR beta chain was obtained from a study of T cells in Graves' hyperthyroidism and ophthalmopathy. The source material, RNA transcripts, was used to amplify TCR beta CDR3 regions. Researchers ran a first-round RT-PCR on the TCR CDR3 using the HTBI primer set. TCRdb used MiXCR to reprocess the multiplex PCR reads, holding one entry per CDR3 protein. The sample consists of more than 350,000 distinct CDR3 sequences, roughly 14% of them appearing once. The germline V gene encodes CDR1 DFQATT and CDR2 SNEGSKA (reference sequence). V shed 0 bases and J shed 2 bases, with 11 bases lying between them. CDR3 size: 15 residues. In its sample, this clonotype was seen many times.

The specimen sequenced was blood. The V call is TRBV20-1, the J call TRBJ2-1, with a weak D call TRBD2 (6 bases). The sequence came from a woman under 40 with Graves' ophthalmopathy. The CDR3 is CSARDPGGTYNEQFF. The CDR3 coding sequence is TGCAGTGCTAGAGATCCTGGCGGGACCTACAATGAGCAGTTCTTC.